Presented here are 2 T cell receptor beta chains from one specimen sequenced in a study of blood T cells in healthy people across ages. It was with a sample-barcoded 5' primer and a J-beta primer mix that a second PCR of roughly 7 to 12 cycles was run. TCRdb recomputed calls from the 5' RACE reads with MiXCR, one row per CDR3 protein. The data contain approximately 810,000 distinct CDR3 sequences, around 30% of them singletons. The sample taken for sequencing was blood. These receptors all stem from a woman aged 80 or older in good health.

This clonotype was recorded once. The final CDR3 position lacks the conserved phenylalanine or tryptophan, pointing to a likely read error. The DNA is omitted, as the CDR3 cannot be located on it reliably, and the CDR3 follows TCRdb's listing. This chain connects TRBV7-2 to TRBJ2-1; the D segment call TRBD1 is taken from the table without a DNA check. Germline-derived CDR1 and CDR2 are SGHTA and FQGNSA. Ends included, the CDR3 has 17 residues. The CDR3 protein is CASSLGIGTGLGYTFGS.

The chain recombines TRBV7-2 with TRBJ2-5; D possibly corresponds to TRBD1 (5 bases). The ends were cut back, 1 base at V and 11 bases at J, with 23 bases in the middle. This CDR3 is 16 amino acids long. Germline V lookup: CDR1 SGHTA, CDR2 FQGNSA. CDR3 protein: CASSLDWTRLGDEQYF. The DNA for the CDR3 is TGTGCCAGCAGCTTAGACTGGACACGTCTAGGGGATGAGCAGTACTTC. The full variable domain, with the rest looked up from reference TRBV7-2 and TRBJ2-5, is GAGVSQSPSNKVTEKGKDVELRCDPISGHTALYWYRQSLGQGLEFLIYFQGNSAPDKSGLPSDRFSAERTGGSVSTLTIQRTQQEDSAVYLCASSLDWTRLGDEQYFGPGTRLLVL.